This T cell receptor beta chain was sequenced for a study of blood T cell repertoires in COVID-19. The overall study: Acute and convalescent COVID-19 samples came from the United States, Italy and Spain.

Original processing notes: Estimation of nucleated cell counts relied on the amplification of reference gene primers. Using immunoSEQ multiplex PCR, the repertoire was profiled, and TCRdb retains in-frame clones only, with some absent. V and J calls and clone size are those listed in that table; D and trimming were worked out from the DNA. Of some 270,000 clones in the sample, roughly 89% are singletons; the top ten hold 1.5% to 2%. V was clipped by 3 bases and J by 4 bases, with 18 bases between them. The CDR3 loop spans 15 amino acids. Germline V CDR1 and CDR2: GTSNPN, SVGIG (reference sequence). Participants were aged about 18 to 90 years, lived in around 22 US areas, and enrolled virtually.

This chain connects TRBV30 to TRBJ1-1; D is unresolved. This TCR was recovered from a woman in her forties who had recovered from COVID-19. Input material: PBMCs or T cells enriched from blood (not recorded which). The CDR3, as DNA: TGTGCCTGGAGGGTCTTGGGCGCCCCAGGCACTGAAGCTTTCTTT. Its protein is CAWRVLGAPGTEAFF.